Reported below is one T cell receptor beta chain. This clone was recorded only once. Its antigen is still unknown. Per-nucleotide qualities are absent, and no much larger clonotype sits a single base away. The immunoSEQ Assay, a bias-controlled multiplex PCR, was used to amplify TCRbeta CDR3 regions from genomic DNA. Per the source publication's procedure: Within the assay, amplification of reference gene primers was used to estimate how many nucleated cells each sample contained. To quantify the absolute abundance of each unique TCRbeta CDR3 rearrangement, sequence reads were collapsed and filtered. For each sample, productive Simpson clonality was calculated by taking the square root of Simpson's diversity index across productive rearrangements. TCRdb mirrors the immuneACCESS table, restricted to in-frame sequences. Some clones are absent from its copies; in checked studies, under half trace to an unresolved V gene, and the reason for the others is unknown. For V, J and clone size, that table is used; D and trimming come from the DNA. Present in this sample are about 110,000 clones, about 88% of which were seen just once. Of the sample, roughly 8.9% falls within the top ten clones.

This sample is drawn from a study of blood T cell repertoires in COVID-19 (dated by TCRdb to between 2020 and 2021). Regarding the research as a whole: Samples covering the acute and convalescent phases of COVID-19 were provided by collaborators in the United States, Italy and Spain. The dataset comprised deeply sampled blood TCRbeta repertoires from subjects exposed to, actively infected with, or recovered from COVID-19. The repertoires were released in a freely available public database meant as a resource for research on the immune response to SARS-CoV-2. Where available, HLA class I and class II types were taken from metadata supplied by the sample provider and were not determined by assay-based typing. The sample metadata nearly always contained a de-identified subject ID, COVID-19 status, age in years and sex. The material from the prospective study consisted of cDNA or gDNA derived from T cells, B-cell-depleted T cells, or PBMCs. Samples came from the ongoing ImmuneRACE study (first 160 participants) plus 1,254 subjects from 6 global collaborators.

From a lookup of the germline V gene, CDR1 and CDR2 are MNHEY and SVGAGI. V is clipped by 5 bases and J by 2 bases, and the sequence between their germline boundaries is 9 bases long. The CDR3 sequence holds 13 residues, the cysteine and phenylalanine included. Kept here is only the CDR3 DNA, which spans 39 bases and is read in frame from base 1. On the study overall, not on this receptor specifically: Clinical and demographic metadata were provided uncurated, with the amount varying by source and participant.

A second Seattle source provided samples from volunteer blood donors who had recovered from COVID-19. Whole blood was collected in K2EDTA tubes by collaborating institutions according to the institutions' own protocols. Collaborator samples were shipped for TCRbeta analysis as frozen whole blood, isolated PBMCs, or DNA extracted from either sample type. The receptor comes from a woman in her seventies who had recovered from COVID-19. The chain joins TRBV6-5 to TRBJ2-5, with TRBD1 perhaps the D gene, on 5 matching bases. The material sequenced was peripheral blood. The CDR3 loop reads CASSPRAQETQYF. The nucleotide sequence is TGTGCCAGCAGTCCCAGGGCTCAAGAGACCCAGTACTTC.